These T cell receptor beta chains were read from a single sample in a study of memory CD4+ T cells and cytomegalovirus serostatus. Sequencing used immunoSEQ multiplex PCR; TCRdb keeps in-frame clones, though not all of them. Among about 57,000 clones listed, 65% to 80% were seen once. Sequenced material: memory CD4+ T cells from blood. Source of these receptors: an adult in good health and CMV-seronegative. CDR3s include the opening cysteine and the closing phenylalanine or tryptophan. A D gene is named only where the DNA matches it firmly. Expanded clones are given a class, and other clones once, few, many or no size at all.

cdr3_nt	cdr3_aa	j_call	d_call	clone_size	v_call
TGTGCCTGGAGTGCCTCAGGGGTCACTGAAGCTTTCTTT	CAWSASGVTEAFF	TRBJ1-1	.	.	TRBV30
TGTGCCAGCAGCAAAGGAGGACTGGCCCATCTCCGAGAGACCCAGTACTTC	CASSKGGLAHLRETQYF	TRBJ2-5	.	.	TRBV21-1
TGCGCCAGCAGCGCGGCCACAGGGAAAGCCTACGAGCAGTACTTC	CASSAATGKAYEQYF	TRBJ2-7	.	.	TRBV5-1
TGTGCCAGCGGTATACAGGGTCGGAGCAATCAGCCCCAGCATTTT	CASGIQGRSNQPQHF	TRBJ1-5	.	.	TRBV2
TGTGCCACCAGCAGAGATGGGTACGAGCAGTACTTC	CATSRDGYEQYF	TRBJ2-7	.	.	TRBV15
TGCAGCGTTGGGCTAGGGGAGACCCAGTACTTC	CSVGLGETQYF	TRBJ2-5	.	.	TRBV29-1
TGTGCCACCGCCCCTTCTACCTATGGCTACACCTTC	CATAPSTYGYTF	TRBJ1-2	.	.	TRBV6-1
TGTGCCTGGAATCGCCGGCAAAATCAGCCCCAGCATTTT	CAWNRRQNQPQHF	TRBJ1-5	.	.	TRBV30
TGTGCCAGCAGCCGGCAACAACGAGTAGTACCTCCTGAGCAGTTCTTC	CASSRQQRVVPPEQFF	TRBJ2-1	.	.	TRBV4-2
TGTGCCAGCGGGGGGGGTTACTCTGGAAACACCATATATTTT	CASGGGYSGNTIYF	TRBJ1-3	.	few	TRBV7-2
TGTGCCAGCAGCCCCCGGACAGAGAGCTCCTATAATTCACCCCTCCACTTT	CASSPRTESSYNSPLHF	TRBJ1-6	.	.	TRBV7-9
TGTGCCATCAGTGACCCGGGACAGGGGGCGGTCGGGGAGCTGTTTTTT	CAISDPGQGAVGELFF	TRBJ2-2	TRBD1	.	TRBV10-3
TGCAGCGACCGGACAGGGGAGGCCACTGAAGCTTTCTTT	CSDRTGEATEAFF	TRBJ1-1	TRBD1	.	TRBV29-1
TGTGCCAGCAGGATGACAGGGCCCTATGAAAAACTGTTTTTT	CASRMTGPYEKLFF	TRBJ1-4	TRBD1	.	TRBV28
TGTGCCAGCAGCTTAGGGCGCGGAGGGGCTGAAGCTTTCTTT	CASSLGRGGAEAFF	TRBJ1-1	.	.	TRBV11-2
TGTGCCAGCAGTGCCCCCTGGACTAGCTCAACCGGGGAGCTGTTTTTT	CASSAPWTSSTGELFF	TRBJ2-2	TRBD2	.	TRBV27
TGTGCCAGTAGCAAAAAAGGACATGAGCAGTTCTTC	CASSKKGHEQFF	TRBJ2-1	.	few	TRBV19
TGTGCCAGCAGTGAAGCGTTGGTGGGGGGCAGGAATTTT	CASSEALVGGRNF	TRBJ1-5	.	once	TRBV6-1
TGTGCCAGCAGCTTAAACAGGGGTAATTCACCCCTCCACTTT	CASSLNRGNSPLHF	TRBJ1-6	TRBD1	.	TRBV7-2
TGTGCCAGCAGCCCGGGACAGGGCGACTACGAGCAGTACTTC	CASSPGQGDYEQYF	TRBJ2-7	TRBD1	.	TRBV4-2
TGTGCCAGCAGTTTTGGGGCAGGGGGGAACTCCTACAATGAGCAGTTCTTC	CASSFGAGGNSYNEQFF	TRBJ2-1	.	.	TRBV27
TGTGCCAGCAGACACACTAGCGGGGGGGCAAGGACCTACAATGAGCAGTTCTTC	CASRHTSGGARTYNEQFF	TRBJ2-1	TRBD2	.	TRBV5-6
TGTGCCAGCAGCCTGGGAGGGGGGAATCAGCCCCAGCATTTT	CASSLGGGNQPQHF	TRBJ1-5	.	.	TRBV7-2
TGCAGCGTTGCTATGGACGGGTTTAACTATGGCTACACCTTC	CSVAMDGFNYGYTF	TRBJ1-2	.	.	TRBV29-1
TGTGCCAGCAGCCAAGGGACTAGAGGGCACTACGAGCAGTACTTC	CASSQGTRGHYEQYF	TRBJ2-7	TRBD2	.	TRBV14
TGTGCCAGCAGCATCGTGTACCAAGAGACCCAGTACTTC	CASSIVYQETQYF	TRBJ2-5	.	.	TRBV5-6
TGCGCCAGCAGCCAAGAACCCCCAGGGGGTTACGAAAAACTGTTTTTT	CASSQEPPGGYEKLFF	TRBJ1-4	TRBD1	.	TRBV4-1
TGTGCCAGCAGTTTATCGAGTAGGGGAACTGAAGCTTTCTTT	CASSLSSRGTEAFF	TRBJ1-1	.	.	TRBV27